The TCR beta chain under discussion was sequenced for a study of cytomegalovirus exposure and HLA in healthy donors. Measured with immunoSEQ multiplex PCR; TCRdb has only the in-frame clones, and not every one. The repertoire holds around 150,000 clones, with about 80% as singletons. A word on this clone: Its target is unknown.

The CDR3 spans 15 residues. Germline V gene lookup returns CDR1 MNHEY and CDR2 SMNVEV (reference sequence). Trimming at V came to 4 bases and at J to 6 bases, leaving 9 bases not matched to a gene. General study findings and limits: Cytomegalovirus-associated status was assigned to more than 150 TCR beta chains.

The chain couples TRBV27 to TRBJ1-1, with 9 bases that match TRBD1. This receptor was taken from a man in his thirties or forties in good health and CMV-seropositive. Sequenced material: PBMCs. DNA for the CDR3: TGTGCCAGCAGTTCCTTAACAGGGGGCTACGCTGAAGCTTTCTTT. Translating it yields CASSSLTGGYAEAFF.